This section outlines one T cell receptor (beta chain) sequence together with its context. The antigen is not known. This record comes from a study of lymphopenia after photon versus proton radiotherapy. Study results and limitations: Relative stability marked proton patients; photon patients lost diversity and naive cells. Oligoclonal CD8+ Temra expansion after nadir drove photon patients' diversity drop.

Germline V gene sequence: CDR1 GTSNPN, CDR2 SVGIG (reference sequence). Trimming removed 1 base at V and 5 bases at J, with 8 bases between. The CDR3 extends over 12 amino acids. Assay: immunoSEQ multiplex PCR; the TCRdb copy retains only in-frame clones and omits some. The data hold about 65,000 clones, with about nine tenths observed a single time. The material was peripheral blood, obtained from a patient treated with proton-based radiotherapy. This chain uses TRBV30 with TRBJ1-1, with D hard to call. This clonotype was obtained from a man older than 75 with esophageal cancer. CDR3 protein: CAWSGGITEAFF. CDR3 bases: TGTGCCTGGAGTGGCGGGATTACTGAAGCTTTCTTT.